This T cell receptor beta chain was found in a study of T-cell memory formation after mild COVID-19. Findings and limits, study-wide: Those CD4+ clones that contracted were mainly in CM and EM (CD8+ ones in EMRA). In pre-infection memory, a portion of responding clones appeared, which suggested that cross-reactive memory joined.

Turning to this clonotype: Its target is unknown.

One entry per CDR3 protein results from TCRdb running MiXCR on the 5' RACE reads. The data hold 550,000 to 700,000 distinct CDR3 sequences, with approximately 19% observed a single time. This TCR derives from an adult woman who had mild COVID-19 (a few samples of this study predate the infection). Cell type and time point are not known. The sample comprised PBMCs or a T cell subset sorted from them (not recorded which).

The CDR3: CASSSLSGDFYNEQFF. DNA for the CDR3: TGCGCCAGCAGCTCCCTTAGCGGGGATTTCTACAATGAGCAGTTCTTC. The genes are TRBV5-1 and TRBJ2-1, with 8 nucleotides matching TRBD2. CDR3 length: 16 amino acids. Germline lookup yields CDR1 SGHRS and CDR2 YFSETQ. Losses at the gene ends were 3 bases for V and 3 bases for J; bases not matched to a gene: 8.